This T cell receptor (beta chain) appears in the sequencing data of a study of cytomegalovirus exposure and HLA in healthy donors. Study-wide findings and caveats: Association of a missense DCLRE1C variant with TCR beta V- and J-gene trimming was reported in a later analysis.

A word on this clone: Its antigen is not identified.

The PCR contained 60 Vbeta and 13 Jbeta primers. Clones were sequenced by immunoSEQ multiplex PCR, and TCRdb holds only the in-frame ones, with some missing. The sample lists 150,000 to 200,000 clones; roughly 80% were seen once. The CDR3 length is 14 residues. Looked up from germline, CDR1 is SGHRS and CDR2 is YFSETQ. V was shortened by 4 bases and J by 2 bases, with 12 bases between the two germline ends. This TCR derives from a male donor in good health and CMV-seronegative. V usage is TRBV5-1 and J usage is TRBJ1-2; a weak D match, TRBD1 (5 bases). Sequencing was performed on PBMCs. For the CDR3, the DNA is TGCGCCAGCAGCCTACAGGTCTCAAACTATGGCTACACCTTC. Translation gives CASSLQVSNYGYTF.